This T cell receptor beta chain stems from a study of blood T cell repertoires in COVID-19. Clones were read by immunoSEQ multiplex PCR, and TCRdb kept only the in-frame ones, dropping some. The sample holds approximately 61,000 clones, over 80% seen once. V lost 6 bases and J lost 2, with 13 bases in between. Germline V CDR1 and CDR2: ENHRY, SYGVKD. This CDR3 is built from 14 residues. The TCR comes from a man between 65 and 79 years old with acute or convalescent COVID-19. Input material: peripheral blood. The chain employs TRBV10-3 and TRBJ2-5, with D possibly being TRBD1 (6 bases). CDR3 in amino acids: CAIRGPGAQETQYF. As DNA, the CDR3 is TGTGCCATCAGGGGGCCAGGGGCTCAAGAGACCCAGTACTTC.